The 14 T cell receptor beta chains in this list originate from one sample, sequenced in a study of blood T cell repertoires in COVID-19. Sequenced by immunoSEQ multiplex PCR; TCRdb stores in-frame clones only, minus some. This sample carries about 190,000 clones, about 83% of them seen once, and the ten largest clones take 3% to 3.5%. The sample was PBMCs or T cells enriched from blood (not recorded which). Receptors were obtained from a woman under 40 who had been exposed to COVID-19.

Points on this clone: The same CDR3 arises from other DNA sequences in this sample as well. CDR3 DNA sequence: TGTGCCAGCAGCGTCGACAGGGTAGGCTATGGCTACACCTTC. It translates to CASSVDRVGYGYTF. This sequence joins TRBV9 and TRBJ1-2, with 7 bases that match TRBD1. The J segment lost 4 bases and the V segment lost 2 bases, leaving 5 bases of the junction unmatched. The CDR3 covers 14 residues. Per the germline V gene, CDR1 is SGDLS and CDR2 is YYNGEE. The variable domain in full, completed from reference TRBV9 and TRBJ1-2, reads DSGVTQTPKHLITATGQRVTLRCSPRSGDLSVYWYQQSLDQGLQFLIQYYNGEERAKGNILERFSAQQFPDLHSELNLSSLELGDSALYFCASSVDRVGYGYTFGSGTRLTVV.

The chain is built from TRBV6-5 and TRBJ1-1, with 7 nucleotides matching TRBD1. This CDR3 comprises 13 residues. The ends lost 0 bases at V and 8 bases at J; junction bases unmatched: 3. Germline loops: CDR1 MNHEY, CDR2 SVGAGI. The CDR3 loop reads CASSYSAGGEAFF. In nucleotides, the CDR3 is TGTGCCAGCAGTTACTCGGCAGGGGGAGAAGCTTTCTTT.

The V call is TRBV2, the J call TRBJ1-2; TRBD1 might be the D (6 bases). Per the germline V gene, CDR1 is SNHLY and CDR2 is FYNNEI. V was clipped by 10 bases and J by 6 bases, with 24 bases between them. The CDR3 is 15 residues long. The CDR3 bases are TGTGCCACAAAGCAGGAGCAGGGGCCCAACAATGGCTACACCTTC. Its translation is CATKQEQGPNNGYTF.

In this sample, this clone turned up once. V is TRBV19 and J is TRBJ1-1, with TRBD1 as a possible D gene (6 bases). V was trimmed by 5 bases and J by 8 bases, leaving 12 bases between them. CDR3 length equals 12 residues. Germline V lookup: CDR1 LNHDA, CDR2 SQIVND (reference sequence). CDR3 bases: TGTGCCAGTAGTCCAGGGGCTCGGGAAGCTTTCTTT. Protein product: CASSPGAREAFF.

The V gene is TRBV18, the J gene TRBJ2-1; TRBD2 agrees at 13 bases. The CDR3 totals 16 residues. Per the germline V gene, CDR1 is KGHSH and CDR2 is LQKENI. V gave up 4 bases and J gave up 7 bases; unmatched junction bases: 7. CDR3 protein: CASSQGTSGALNEQFF. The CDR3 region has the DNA TGTGCCAGCTCACAGGGGACTAGCGGGGCGTTGAATGAGCAGTTCTTC.

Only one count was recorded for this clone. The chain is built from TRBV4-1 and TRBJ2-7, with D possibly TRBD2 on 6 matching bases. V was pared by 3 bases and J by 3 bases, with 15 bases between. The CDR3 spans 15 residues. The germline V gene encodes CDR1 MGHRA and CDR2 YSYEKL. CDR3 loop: CASSQTPGEYYEQYF. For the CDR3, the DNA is TGCGCCAGCAGCCAGACCCCGGGGGAGTACTACGAGCAGTACTTC.

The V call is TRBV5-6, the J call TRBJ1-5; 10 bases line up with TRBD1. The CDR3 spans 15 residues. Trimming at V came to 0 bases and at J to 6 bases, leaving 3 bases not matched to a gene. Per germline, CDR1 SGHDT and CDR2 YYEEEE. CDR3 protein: CASSLDGTGAQPQHF. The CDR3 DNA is TGTGCCAGCAGCTTGGATGGGACAGGGGCTCAGCCCCAGCATTTT.

CDR3: CASRDGTGESPLHF. The CDR3 bases are TGTGCCAGCAGAGATGGGACAGGGGAGTCACCCCTCCACTTT. The V gene is TRBV2, the J gene TRBJ1-6; 10 bases agree with TRBD1. This CDR3 has 14 amino acids. Germline V lookup: CDR1 SNHLY, CDR2 FYNNEI. Trimming took 6 bases from V and 10 from J; bases not matched to a gene: 6. Combining the CDR3 with reference TRBV2 and TRBJ1-6 gives the whole variable domain EPEVTQTPSHQVTQMGQEVILRCVPISNHLYFYWYRQILGQKVEFLVSFYNNEISEKSEIFDDQFSVERPDGSNFTLKIRSTKLEDSAMYFCASRDGTGESPLHFGNGTRLTVT.

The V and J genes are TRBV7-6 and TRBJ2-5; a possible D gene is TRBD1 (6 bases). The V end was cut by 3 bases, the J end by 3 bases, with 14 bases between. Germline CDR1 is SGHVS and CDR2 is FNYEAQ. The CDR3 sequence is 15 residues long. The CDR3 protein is CASSFTGQRKETQYF. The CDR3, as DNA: TGTGCCAGCAGCTTCACCGGACAGAGGAAAGAGACCCAGTACTTC.

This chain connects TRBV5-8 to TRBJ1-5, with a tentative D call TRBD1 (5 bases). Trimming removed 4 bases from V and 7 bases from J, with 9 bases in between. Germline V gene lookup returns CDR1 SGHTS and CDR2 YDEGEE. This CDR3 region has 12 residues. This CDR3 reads CASSADSQPQHF. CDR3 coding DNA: TGTGCCAGCAGCGCTGACAGCCAGCCCCAGCATTTT.

The CDR3 loop reads CASSTDRDEKLFF. CDR3 DNA: TGTGCCAGCTCAACGGACAGGGACGAAAAACTGTTTTTT. This rearrangement joins TRBV18 to TRBJ1-4; TRBD1 agrees at 8 bases. Germline V gene data show CDR1 as KGHSH and CDR2 as LQKENI. The CDR3 totals 13 residues. The V segment lost 5 bases and the J segment 8 bases; nucleotides outside the gene matches: 4.

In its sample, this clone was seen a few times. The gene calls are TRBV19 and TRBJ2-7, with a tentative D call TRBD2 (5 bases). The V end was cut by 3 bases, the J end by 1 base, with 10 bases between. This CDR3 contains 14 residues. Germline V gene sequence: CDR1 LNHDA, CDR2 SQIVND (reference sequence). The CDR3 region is CASSMSGDSYEQYF. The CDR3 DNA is TGTGCCAGTAGTATGTCCGGGGATTCCTACGAGCAGTACTTC.

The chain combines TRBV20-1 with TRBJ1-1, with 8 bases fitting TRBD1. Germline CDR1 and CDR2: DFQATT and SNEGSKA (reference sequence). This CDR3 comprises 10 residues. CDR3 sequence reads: CSQQGGKAFF. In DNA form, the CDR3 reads TGCAGCCAACAGGGGGGAAAAGCTTTCTTT.

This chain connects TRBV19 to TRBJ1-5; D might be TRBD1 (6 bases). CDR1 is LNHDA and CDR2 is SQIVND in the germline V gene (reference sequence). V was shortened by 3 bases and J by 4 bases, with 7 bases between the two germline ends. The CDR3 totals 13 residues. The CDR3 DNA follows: TGTGCCAGTAGTATGGACAGAAATCAGCCCCAGCATTTT. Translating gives CASSMDRNQPQHF.